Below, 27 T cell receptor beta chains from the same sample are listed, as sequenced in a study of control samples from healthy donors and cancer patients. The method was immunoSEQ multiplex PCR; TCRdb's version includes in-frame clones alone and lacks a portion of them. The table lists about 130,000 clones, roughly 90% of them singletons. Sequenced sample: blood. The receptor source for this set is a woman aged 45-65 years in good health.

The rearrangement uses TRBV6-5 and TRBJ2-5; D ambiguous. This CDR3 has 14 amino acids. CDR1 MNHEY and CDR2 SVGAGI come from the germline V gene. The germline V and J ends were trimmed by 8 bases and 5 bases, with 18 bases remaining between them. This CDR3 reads CASGFIPLRETQYF. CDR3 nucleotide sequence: TGTGCCAGCGGTTTTATACCCCTTCGCGAGACCCAGTACTTC.

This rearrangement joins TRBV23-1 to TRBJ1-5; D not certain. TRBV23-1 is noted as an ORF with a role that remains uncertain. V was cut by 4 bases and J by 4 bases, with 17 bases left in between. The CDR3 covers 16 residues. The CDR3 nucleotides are TGCGCCAGCAGTCGCCAGCCGGGCCCTCATAATCAGCCCCAGCATTTT. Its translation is CASSRQPGPHNQPQHF.

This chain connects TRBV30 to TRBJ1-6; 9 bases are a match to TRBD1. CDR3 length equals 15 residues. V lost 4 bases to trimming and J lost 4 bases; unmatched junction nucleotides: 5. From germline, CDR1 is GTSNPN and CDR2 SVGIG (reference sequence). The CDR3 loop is CAWNAGQGYNSPLHF. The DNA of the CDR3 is TGTGCCTGGAATGCGGGACAGGGATATAATTCACCCCTCCACTTT.

As DNA, the CDR3 is TGCGCCAGCAGTGACGGTACGGCAGGACCTTGGGAGCAGTACTTC. Its translation is CASSDGTAGPWEQYF. V and J are TRBV10-1 and TRBJ2-7; D gene unclear. Germline V CDR1 and CDR2: WNHNN, SYGVQD (reference sequence). V gave up 3 bases and J gave up 7 bases, with 19 bases separating them. The CDR3 is 15 amino acids.

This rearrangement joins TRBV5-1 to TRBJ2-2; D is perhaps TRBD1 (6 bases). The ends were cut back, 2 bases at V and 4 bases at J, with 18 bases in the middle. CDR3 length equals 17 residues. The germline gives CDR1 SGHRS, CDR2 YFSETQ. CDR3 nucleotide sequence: TGCGCCAGCAGCTTTCCCCAATCTGGGACAACCACCGGGGAGCTGTTTTTT. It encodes CASSFPQSGTTTGELFF. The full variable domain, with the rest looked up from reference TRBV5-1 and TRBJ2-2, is KAGVTQTPRYLIKTRGQQVTLSCSPISGHRSVSWYQQTPGQGLQFLFEYFSETQRNKGNFPGRFSGRQFSNSRSEMNVSTLELGDSALYLCASSFPQSGTTTGELFFGEGSRLTVL.

The DNA for the CDR3 is TGTGCCAGCAGCGTCACAGGATACGAGCAGTACTTC. This sequence encodes CASSVTGYEQYF. The gene calls are TRBV27 and TRBJ2-7; maybe TRBD1 (5 bases). Trimming left V 6 bases short and J 4 bases short, with 10 bases between. This CDR3 has 12 amino acids. CDR1 and CDR2 (germline): MNHEY, SMNVEV (reference sequence).

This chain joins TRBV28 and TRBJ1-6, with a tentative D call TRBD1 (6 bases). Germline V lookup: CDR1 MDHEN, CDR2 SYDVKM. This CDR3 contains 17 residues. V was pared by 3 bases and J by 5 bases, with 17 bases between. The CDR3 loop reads CASSFPGTLTNNSPLHF. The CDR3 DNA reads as TGTGCCAGCAGTTTCCCCGGGACATTGACGAATAATTCACCCCTCCACTTT.

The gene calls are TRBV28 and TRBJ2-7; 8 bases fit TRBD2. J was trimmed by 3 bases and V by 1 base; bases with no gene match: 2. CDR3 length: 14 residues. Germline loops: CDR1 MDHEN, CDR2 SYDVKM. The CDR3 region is CASSLSGGGYEQYF. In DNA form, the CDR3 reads TGTGCCAGCAGTTTATCCGGGGGGGGCTACGAGCAGTACTTC.

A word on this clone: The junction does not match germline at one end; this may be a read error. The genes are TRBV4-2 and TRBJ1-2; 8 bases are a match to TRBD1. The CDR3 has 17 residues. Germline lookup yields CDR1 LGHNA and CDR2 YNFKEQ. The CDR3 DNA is TGTGCCAGCAGCCAGCCCCCAGGGGGCGAGACTAACTATGGCTGCACCTTC. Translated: CASSQPPGGETNYGCTF.

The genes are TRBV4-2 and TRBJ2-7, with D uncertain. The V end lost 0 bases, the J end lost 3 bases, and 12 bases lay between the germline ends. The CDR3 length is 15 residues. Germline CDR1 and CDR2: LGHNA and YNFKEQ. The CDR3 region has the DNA TGTGCCAGCAGCCAAGAACGAAGTTTAGGCTACGAGCAGTACTTC. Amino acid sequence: CASSQERSLGYEQYF.

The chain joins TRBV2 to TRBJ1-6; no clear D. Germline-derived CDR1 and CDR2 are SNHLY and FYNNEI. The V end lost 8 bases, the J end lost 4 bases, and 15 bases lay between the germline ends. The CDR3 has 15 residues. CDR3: CASGLQLNYNSPLHF. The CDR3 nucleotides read TGTGCCAGCGGGTTGCAACTAAATTATAATTCACCCCTCCACTTT.

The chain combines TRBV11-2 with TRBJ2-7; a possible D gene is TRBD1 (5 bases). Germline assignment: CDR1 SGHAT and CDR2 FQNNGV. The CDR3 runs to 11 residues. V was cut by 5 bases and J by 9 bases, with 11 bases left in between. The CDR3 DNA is TGTGCCAGCAGCAAAGGGGTCGGGCAGTACTTC. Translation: CASSKGVGQYF. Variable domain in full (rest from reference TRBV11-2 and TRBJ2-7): EAGVAQSPRYKIIEKRQSVAFWCNPISGHATLYWYQQILGQGPKLLIQFQNNGVVDDSQLPKDRFSAERLKGVDSTLKIQPAKLEDSAVYLCASSKGVGQYFGPGTRLTVT.

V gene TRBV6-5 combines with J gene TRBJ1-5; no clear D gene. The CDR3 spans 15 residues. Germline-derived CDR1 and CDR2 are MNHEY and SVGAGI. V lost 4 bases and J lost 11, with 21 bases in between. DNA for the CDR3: TGTGCCAGCAGTTTAAGGAGGGATGGGTCCGTGTCCCAGCATTTT. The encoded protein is CASSLRRDGSVSQHF.

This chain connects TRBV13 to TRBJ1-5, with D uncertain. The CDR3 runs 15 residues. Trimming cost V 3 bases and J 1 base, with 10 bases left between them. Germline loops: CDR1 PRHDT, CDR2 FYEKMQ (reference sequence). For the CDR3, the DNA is TGTGCCAGCAGCTTCTCTTTGGAGAGCAATCAGCCCCAGCATTTT. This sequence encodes CASSFSLESNQPQHF.

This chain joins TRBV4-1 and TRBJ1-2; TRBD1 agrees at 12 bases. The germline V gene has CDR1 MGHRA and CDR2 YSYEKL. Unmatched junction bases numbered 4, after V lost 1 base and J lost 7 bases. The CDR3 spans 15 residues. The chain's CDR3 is CASSQVGQGAGGYTF. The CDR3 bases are TGCGCCAGCAGCCAAGTGGGACAGGGGGCCGGTGGCTACACCTTC.

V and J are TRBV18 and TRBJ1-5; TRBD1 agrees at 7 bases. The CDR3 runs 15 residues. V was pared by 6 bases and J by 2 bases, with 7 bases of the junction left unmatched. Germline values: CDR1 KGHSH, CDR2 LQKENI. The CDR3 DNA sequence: TGTGCCAGCTCGCTTGACAGGGATCGCAATCAGCCCCAGCATTTT. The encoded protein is CASSLDRDRNQPQHF.

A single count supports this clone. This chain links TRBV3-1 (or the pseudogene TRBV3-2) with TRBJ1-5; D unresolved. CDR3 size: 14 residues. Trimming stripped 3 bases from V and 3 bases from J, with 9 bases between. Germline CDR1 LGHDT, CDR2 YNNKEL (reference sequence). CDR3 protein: CASSQAGYNQPQHF. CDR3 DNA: TGTGCCAGCAGCCAGGCTGGTTACAATCAGCCCCAGCATTTT.

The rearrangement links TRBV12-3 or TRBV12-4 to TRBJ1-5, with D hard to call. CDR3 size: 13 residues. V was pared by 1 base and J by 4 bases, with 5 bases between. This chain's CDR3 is CASSLGINQPQHF. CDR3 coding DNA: TGTGCCAGCAGTTTAGGTATAAATCAGCCCCAGCATTTT.

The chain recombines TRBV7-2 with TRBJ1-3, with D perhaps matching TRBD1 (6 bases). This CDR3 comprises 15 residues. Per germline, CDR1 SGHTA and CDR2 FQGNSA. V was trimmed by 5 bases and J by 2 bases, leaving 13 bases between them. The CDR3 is CASSPPGGPGNTIYF. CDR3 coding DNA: TGTGCCAGCAGCCCCCCGGGGGGGCCTGGAAACACCATATATTTT.

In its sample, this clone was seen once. The CDR3 spells CASSWTGAGTDTQYF. The CDR3 DNA sequence: TGTGCCAGCAGTTGGACTGGCGCGGGCACAGATACGCAGTATTTT. The V gene is TRBV6-5, the J gene TRBJ2-3, with D perhaps TRBD2 (5 bases). The CDR3 covers 15 residues. Germline CDR1 and CDR2: MNHEY and SVGAGI. V was pared by 4 bases and J by 1 base, with 12 bases between.

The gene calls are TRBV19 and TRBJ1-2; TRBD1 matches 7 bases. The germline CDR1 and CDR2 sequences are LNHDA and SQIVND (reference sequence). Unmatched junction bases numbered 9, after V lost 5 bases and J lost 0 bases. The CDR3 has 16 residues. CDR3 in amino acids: CASSLRDSISNYGYTF. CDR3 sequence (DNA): TGTGCCAGTAGTCTCCGGGACAGCATTTCTAACTATGGCTACACCTTC.

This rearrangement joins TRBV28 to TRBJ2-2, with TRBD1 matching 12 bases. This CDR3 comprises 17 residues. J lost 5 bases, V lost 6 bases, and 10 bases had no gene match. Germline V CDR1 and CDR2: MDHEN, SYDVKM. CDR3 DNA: TGTGCCAGCAGCCTACCTCCGGGACAGGGGGCAACCGGGGAGCTGTTTTTT. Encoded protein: CASSLPPGQGATGELFF.

This chain's CDR3 is CASSLGGRNTEAFF. In DNA, the CDR3 is TGTGCCAGCAGCTTAGGGGGAAGGAACACTGAAGCTTTCTTT. V and J are TRBV11-3 and TRBJ1-1; D is unresolved. V lost 1 base and J lost 1, with 7 bases in between. This CDR3 contains 14 residues. Germline V gives CDR1 SGHNT, CDR2 YENEEA.

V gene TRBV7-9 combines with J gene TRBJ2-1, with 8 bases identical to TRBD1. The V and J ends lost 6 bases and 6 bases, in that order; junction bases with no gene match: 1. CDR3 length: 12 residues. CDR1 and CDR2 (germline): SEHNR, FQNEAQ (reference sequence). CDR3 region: CASRQGANEQFF. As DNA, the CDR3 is TGTGCCAGCAGGCAGGGGGCCAATGAGCAGTTCTTC.

CDR3 nucleotides: TGTGCCAGCAGCCAACAGGGGCAGACAGAAAAACTGTTTTTT. This gives the protein CASSQQGQTEKLFF. This chain joins TRBV6-6 and TRBJ1-4; 7 bases are shared with TRBD1. CDR1 is MNHNY, CDR2 SVGAGI, per germline (reference sequence). The CDR3 is 14 residues long. V shed 6 bases, J shed 8 bases, and the junction held 9 bases outside the gene matches.

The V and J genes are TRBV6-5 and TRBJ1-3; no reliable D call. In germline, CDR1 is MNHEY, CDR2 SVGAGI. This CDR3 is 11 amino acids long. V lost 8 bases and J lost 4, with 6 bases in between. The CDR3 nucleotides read TGTGCCAGCTATTCAGGAAACACCATATATTTT. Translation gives CASYSGNTIYF.

The CDR3 loop is CARVYKPQHF. The CDR3 DNA is TGTGCCAGGGTATATAAGCCCCAGCATTTT. This chain joins TRBV6-4 and TRBJ1-5; D is unclear. The CDR3 is 10 amino acids. Germline V gives CDR1 MRHNA, CDR2 SNTAGT. V lost 9 bases and J lost 8, with 8 bases in between.